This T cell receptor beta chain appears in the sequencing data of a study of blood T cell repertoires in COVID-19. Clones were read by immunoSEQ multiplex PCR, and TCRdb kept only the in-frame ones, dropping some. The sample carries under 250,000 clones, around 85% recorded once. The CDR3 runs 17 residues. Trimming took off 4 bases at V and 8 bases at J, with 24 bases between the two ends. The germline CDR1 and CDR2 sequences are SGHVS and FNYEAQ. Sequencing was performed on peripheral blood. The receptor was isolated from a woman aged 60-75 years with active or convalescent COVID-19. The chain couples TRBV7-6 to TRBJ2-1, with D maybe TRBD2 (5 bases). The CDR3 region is CASSYLSASLSSDEQFF. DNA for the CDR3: TGTGCCAGCAGCTATCTTTCAGCTAGCCTAAGCAGTGATGAGCAGTTCTTC.